Each of the 7 T cell receptor beta chains below was sequenced from the same sample in a study of metastatic and nonmetastatic thyroid tumors. Patients underwent thyroid surgery, and none had received any treatment before it. TCRdb re-called clones via MiXCR from the PCR reads. This table holds around 42,000 clones, 11% found once. The sample comprised blood. Receptors were obtained from a female donor with papillary thyroid cancer or a benign thyroid nodule (not recorded which). Some clones in this sample may be carry-over from other donors' samples.

This clone was detected a few times. Other DNA sequences in this specimen translate into the identical CDR3. The genes are TRBV7-8 and TRBJ2-3, with 7 bases that match TRBD2. Germline V CDR1 and CDR2: SGHVS, FQNEAQ. The CDR3 is 16 residues long. V lost 3 bases to trimming and J lost 1 base; unmatched junction nucleotides: 7. The CDR3 protein is CASSFLRLARTDTQYF. In nucleotides, the CDR3 is TGTGCCAGCAGCTTCCTCCGACTAGCACGCACAGATACGCAGTATTTT.

The J gene is TRBJ2-7, the V gene TRBV20-1; D not certain. V was cut by 6 bases and J by 2 bases, with 20 bases left in between. The CDR3 is made up of 15 amino acids. Per germline, CDR1 DFQATT and CDR2 SNEGSKA (reference sequence). Here the CDR3 reads CSAPPAVPQAYEQYF. Here the CDR3 DNA reads TGCAGTGCCCCCCCCGCGGTCCCCCAGGCCTACGAGCAGTACTTC.

The chain is built from TRBV20-1 and TRBJ2-7; a possible D gene is TRBD2 (5 bases). The V end lost 4 bases, the J end lost 0 bases, and 19 bases lay between the germline ends. The germline gives CDR1 DFQATT, CDR2 SNEGSKA (reference sequence). The CDR3 is made up of 16 amino acids. The CDR3 bases are TGCAGTGCTAAGACGGGGTCGTTCCTAAGCTCCTACGAGCAGTACTTC. Amino acids: CSAKTGSFLSSYEQYF.

This clone was observed at least ten times. The chain links TRBV7-2 to TRBJ2-5; D assignment may be TRBD1 or TRBD2 (6 bases each). The ends were cut back, 5 bases at V and 5 bases at J, with 12 bases in the middle. This CDR3 has 13 residues. From germline, CDR1 is SGHTA and CDR2 FQGNSA. The CDR3 loop reads CASSRQGGETQYF. Here the CDR3 DNA reads TGTGCCAGCAGCCGCCAAGGGGGGGAGACCCAGTACTTC.

This clone was recorded at least ten times. The chain combines TRBV10-3 with TRBJ2-1; possible D gene TRBD2, 5 bases. This CDR3 region has 14 residues. CDR1 and CDR2 (germline): ENHRY, SYGVKD. V was cut by 10 bases and J by 3 bases, with 16 bases left in between. The CDR3 bases are TGTGCCACCGTGCACGGGGAAGTCTACAATGAGCAGTTCTTC. This encodes CATVHGEVYNEQFF.

In its sample, this clone was seen many times. V gene TRBV15 combines with J gene TRBJ2-2, with D possibly being TRBD1 (5 bases). CDR1 and CDR2 from the germline V gene are LNHNV and YYDKDF (reference sequence). V lost 5 bases to trimming and J lost 10 bases, with 20 bases between them. The CDR3 contains 15 residues. The chain's CDR3 is CATSDHRQGISELFF. The CDR3 DNA sequence: TGTGCCACCAGCGACCACCGGCAGGGTATCTCGGAGCTGTTTTTT.

This clone was detected a few times. The gene calls are TRBV19 and TRBJ2-7; tentatively, D is TRBD1 or TRBD2 (5 bases each). Germline values: CDR1 LNHDA, CDR2 SQIVND (reference sequence). The CDR3 covers 11 residues. V lost 5 bases to trimming and J lost 4 bases, with 6 bases between them. The CDR3 spells CASSEGYEQYF. CDR3 DNA sequence: TGTGCCAGTAGTGAGGGGTACGAGCAGTACTTC.